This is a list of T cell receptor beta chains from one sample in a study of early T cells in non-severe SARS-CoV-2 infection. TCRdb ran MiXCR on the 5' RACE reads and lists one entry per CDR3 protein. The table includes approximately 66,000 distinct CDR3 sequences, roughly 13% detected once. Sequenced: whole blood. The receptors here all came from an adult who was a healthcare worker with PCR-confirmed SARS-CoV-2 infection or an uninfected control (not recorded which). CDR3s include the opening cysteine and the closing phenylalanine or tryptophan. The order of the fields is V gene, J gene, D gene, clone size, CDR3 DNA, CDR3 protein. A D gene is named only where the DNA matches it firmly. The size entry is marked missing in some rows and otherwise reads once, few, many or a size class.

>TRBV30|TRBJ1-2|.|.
TGTGCCTGGAGTTTACAGACTAACTATGGCTACACCTTC
CAWSLQTNYGYTF
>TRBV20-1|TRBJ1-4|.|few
TGCAGTGCTAGATGGGGAAATAATGAAAAACTGTTTTTT
CSARWGNNEKLFF
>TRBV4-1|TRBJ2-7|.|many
TGCGCCAGCAGCCAAGAATCTCCCGTGGGAGAGCTGACTAGAGAGCAGTACTTC
CASSQESPVGELTREQYF
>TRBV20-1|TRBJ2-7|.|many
TGCAGTGCTAGTGTAGGGGCGACGAACGAGCAGTACTTC
CSASVGATNEQYF
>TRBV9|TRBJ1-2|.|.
TGTGCCAGCAGCGTAGATGGCCCTAACTATGGCTACACCTTC
CASSVDGPNYGYTF
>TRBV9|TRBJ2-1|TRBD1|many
TGTGCCAGCAGCGCGATGACAGGGCACAATGAGCAGTTCTTC
CASSAMTGHNEQFF
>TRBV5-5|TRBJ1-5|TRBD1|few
TGTGCCAGCAGTTTAGGAAACCGGGACAGGGAACTAAATCAGCCCCAGCATTTT
CASSLGNRDRELNQPQHF
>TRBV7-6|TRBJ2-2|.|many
TGTGCCAGCAGCCCACGACTGGGAGGAGCGAACACCGGGGAGCTGTTTTTT
CASSPRLGGANTGELFF
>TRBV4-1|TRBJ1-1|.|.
TGCGCCAGCAGCCCCGAAGTCTGGGTCACTGAAGCTTTCTTT
CASSPEVWVTEAFF
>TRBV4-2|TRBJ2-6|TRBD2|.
TGTGCCAGCAGCCAAGGCAGGGGGGCTAGCGGGAGTAGCTCTGGGGCCAACGTCCTGACTTTC
CASSQGRGASGSSSGANVLTF
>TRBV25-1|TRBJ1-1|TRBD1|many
TGTGCCAGCAGGAGACAGGGGGCGAACACTGAAGCTTTCTTT
CASRRQGANTEAFF
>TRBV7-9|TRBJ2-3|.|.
TGTGCCAGCAGCCGGGGCCCAGATACGCAGTATTTT
CASSRGPDTQYF
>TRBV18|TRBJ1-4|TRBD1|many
TGTGCCAGCTCACCTACAGGGGCGACTAATGAAAAACTGTTTTTT
CASSPTGATNEKLFF
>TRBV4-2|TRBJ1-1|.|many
TGTGCCAGCAGCCAAGATCGTCTGACGAACACTGAAGCTTTCTTT
CASSQDRLTNTEAFF
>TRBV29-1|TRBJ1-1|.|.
TGCAGCGCCACCCGGGACACTGAAGCTTTCTTT
CSATRDTEAFF
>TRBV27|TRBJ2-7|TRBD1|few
TGTGCCAGCAGTTCCGATGGGACAGGGCCTATCGAGCAGTACTTC
CASSSDGTGPIEQYF
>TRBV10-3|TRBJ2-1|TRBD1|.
TGTGCCATCAGTGAGTCTATGGACAGGGTCTACAATGAGCAGTTCTTC
CAISESMDRVYNEQFF
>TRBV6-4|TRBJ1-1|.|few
TGTGCCAGCAGTGACTATGTAGGATCTGAAGCTTTCTTT
CASSDYVGSEAFF
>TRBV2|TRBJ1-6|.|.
TGTGCCAGCCGGTATAATTCACCCCTCCACTTT
CASRYNSPLHF
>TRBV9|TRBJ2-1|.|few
TGTGCCAGCAGCGCTACTATGATACCCTACAATGAGCAGTTCTTC
CASSATMIPYNEQFF
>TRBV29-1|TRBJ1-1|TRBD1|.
TGCAGCGTTAAAAACAGGGGGAACACTGAAGCTTTCTTT
CSVKNRGNTEAFF
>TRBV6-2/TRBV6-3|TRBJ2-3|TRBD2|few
TGTGCCTGCTCCGGGACTAGCTGGGATACGCAGTATTTT
CACSGTSWDTQYF
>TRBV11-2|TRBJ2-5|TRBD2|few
TGTGCCAGCAGCTTACTCTTAGCGGGAATGCAGGAGACCCAGTACTTC
CASSLLLAGMQETQYF
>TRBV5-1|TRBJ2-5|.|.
TGCGCCAGCAGCTTCCTGGGACAAGAGACCCAGTACTTC
CASSFLGQETQYF
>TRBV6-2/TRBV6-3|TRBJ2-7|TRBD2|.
TGTGCCAGCAGAAGCGGGAGCCTGAACGAGCAGTACTTC
CASRSGSLNEQYF
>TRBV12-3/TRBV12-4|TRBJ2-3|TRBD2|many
TGTGCCAGCAGTTTTTCGGGACTAGCCTTGGGCACAGATACGCAGTATTTT
CASSFSGLALGTDTQYF
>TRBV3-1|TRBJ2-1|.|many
TGTGCCAGCAGCCAAGCGTGGAGTGGTGAGCAGTTCTTC
CASSQAWSGEQFF
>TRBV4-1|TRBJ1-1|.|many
TGCGCCAGCAGCCAAGCAAGAACCGCCATGAACACTGAAGCTTTCTTT
CASSQARTAMNTEAFF
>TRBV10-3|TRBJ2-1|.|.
TGTGCCGCCTTGGGCCGGGACTCCGAGGCCGATGAGCAGTTCTTC
CAALGRDSEADEQFF
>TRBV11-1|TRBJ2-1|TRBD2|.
TGTGCCAGCAGCACCTGGGGGGGTTACAATGAGCAGTTCTTC
CASSTWGGYNEQFF
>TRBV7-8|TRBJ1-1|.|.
TGTGCCAGCAGCTTAGGAAGGCTGAACACTGAAGCTTTCTTT
CASSLGRLNTEAFF
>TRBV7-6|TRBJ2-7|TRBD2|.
TGTGCCAGCAGCCGAGCGGGAGGGCCCAACGAGCAGTACTTC
CASSRAGGPNEQYF
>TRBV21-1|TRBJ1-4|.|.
TGTGCCAGCAGTCGCTTCGGACATGAAGAAAAACTGTTTTTT
CASSRFGHEEKLFF
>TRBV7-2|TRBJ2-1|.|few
TGTGCCAGCAGCAGAGATCATGTCGGCGCTGGTGAGCAGTTCTTC
CASSRDHVGAGEQFF
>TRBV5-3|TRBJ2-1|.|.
TGTGCCAGAAGCCCGGTTCCGTTGACGTCCCACAATGAGCAGTTCTTC
CARSPVPLTSHNEQFF
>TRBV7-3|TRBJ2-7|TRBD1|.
TGTGCCAGCAGCTTAATGACAGGGGTCGAGCAGTACTTC
CASSLMTGVEQYF
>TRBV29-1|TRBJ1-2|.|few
TGCAGCCTGGGGGGGTACGACTATGGCTACACCTTC
CSLGGYDYGYTF
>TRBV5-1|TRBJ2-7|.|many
TGCGCCAGCAGCTTCGGGGTTGACTACGAGCAGTACTTC
CASSFGVDYEQYF
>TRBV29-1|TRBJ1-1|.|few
TGCAGCGTTGTGGGTCTGTTGCTGGGGACTGAAGCTTTCTTT
CSVVGLLLGTEAFF
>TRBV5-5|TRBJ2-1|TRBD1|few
TGTGCCAGCGGGACCGAGGACAGGAGCTACAATGAGCAGTTCTTC
CASGTEDRSYNEQFF
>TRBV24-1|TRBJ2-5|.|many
TGTGCCACCAGTGATGGGCGGGCGCGCCATCAAGAGACCCAGTACTTC
CATSDGRARHQETQYF
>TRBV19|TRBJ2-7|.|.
TGTGCCAGTAGTATGGCGGTCGGGCAGACCTACGAGCAGTACTTC
CASSMAVGQTYEQYF
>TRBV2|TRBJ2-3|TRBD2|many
TGTGCCAGCAGTTCGACTAGCGGGGGCCCAGATACGCAGTATTTT
CASSSTSGGPDTQYF
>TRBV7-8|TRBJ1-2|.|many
TGTGCCAGCAGCTTAGTGGCGCAGGGCGGCTATGGCTACACCTTC
CASSLVAQGGYGYTF
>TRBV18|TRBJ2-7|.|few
TGTGCCAGCTCACCACGGGGACACTCCTACGAGCAGTACTTC
CASSPRGHSYEQYF
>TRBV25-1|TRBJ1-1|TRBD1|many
TGTGCCAGCACCAGGGGGAATGGAGCTGAAGCTTTCTTT
CASTRGNGAEAFF
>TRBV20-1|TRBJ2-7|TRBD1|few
TGCAGTGCTAGAGAAGGGACAGGAATTTCCTACGAGCAGTACTTC
CSAREGTGISYEQYF
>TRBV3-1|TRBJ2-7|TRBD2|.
TGTGCCAGCAGCCAAGGAGCTAGCGGGAGGTACGAGCAGTACTTC
CASSQGASGRYEQYF